These 19 T cell receptor beta chains were all obtained from the same sample, sequenced in a study of blood T cells in healthy people across ages. A second about 6 to 11 cycle PCR used barcoded and J-beta primers. Each CDR3 protein gets one entry after TCRdb re-called the 5' RACE reads with MiXCR. The sample includes 1.5 million to 2 million distinct CDR3 sequences, roughly 27% of them seen just once. The sequencing sample was made of blood. These receptors originate from a woman aged 30 to 39 in good health.

The J gene is TRBJ2-7, the V gene TRBV7-9; TRBD1 might be the D (5 bases). Germline V gene sequence: CDR1 SEHNR, CDR2 FQNEAQ (reference sequence). The V end was cut by 0 bases, the J end by 7 bases, with 10 bases between. The CDR3 length is 13 residues. The CDR3 region has the DNA TGTGCCAGCAGCTTAGCGGGGCCCCTGGAGCAGTACTTC. It encodes CASSLAGPLEQYF.

Comments on this clonotype: A read error is possible here, since a much larger clone lies one base away. The J gene is TRBJ2-3, the V gene TRBV29-1; TRBD1 agrees at 7 bases. Trimming cost V 7 bases and J 1 base; bases outside gene matches: 8. Germline CDR1 is SQVTM and CDR2 is ANQGSEA. The CDR3 covers 14 residues. CDR3 bases: TGCAGCGCAAAAGCAGGGGGTGGCACAGATACGCAGTATTTT. This codes for CSAKAGGGTDTQYF.

This clonotype showed up just a few times. The junction does not match germline at one end; this may be a read error. V gene TRBV9 combines with J gene TRBJ2-1; TRBD2 matches 9 bases. The germline CDR1 and CDR2 sequences are SGDLS and YYNGEE. This CDR3 comprises 14 residues. The CDR3 DNA reads TGTGCCAACAGCGCGGGAGGGCCCAACAATGAGCAGTTCTTC. This codes for CANSAGGPNNEQFF. Variable domain in full (rest from reference TRBV9 and TRBJ2-1): DSGVTQTPKHLITATGQRVTLRCSPRSGDLSVYWYQQSLDQGLQFLIQYYNGEERAKGNILERFSAQQFPDLHSELNLSSLELGDSALYFCANSAGGPNNEQFFGPGTRLTVL.

Points on this clonotype: A clone one base away is much larger, so this may be a read error. This chain uses TRBV9 with TRBJ2-7; D call uncertain. The CDR3 covers 13 residues. CDR1 is SGDLS and CDR2 is YYNGEE in the germline V gene. The CDR3: CASSVSQSYERYF. Here the CDR3 DNA reads TGTGCCAGCAGCGTCAGCCAGTCCTACGAGCGGTACTTC.

V and J are TRBV5-1 and TRBJ2-7, with D possibly being TRBD1 (7 bases). The CDR3 is made up of 16 amino acids. V lost 5 bases, J lost 4 bases, and 22 bases lay in between. Germline CDR1 SGHRS, CDR2 YFSETQ. The CDR3 nucleotides read TGCGCCAGCAGATTGTCCCTCTACAGGGGAGGATACGAGCAGTACTTC. This encodes CASRLSLYRGGYEQYF.

This clonotype was recorded once. J is TRBJ1-1 and V is TRBV7-3, with D perhaps TRBD1 (5 bases). The V gene's germline CDR1 is SGHTA and CDR2 FQGTGA. The CDR3 length is 16 residues. The germline V and J ends were trimmed by 5 bases and 4 bases, with 20 bases remaining between them. The CDR3: CASSLNVAGTSTEAFF. In nucleotides, the CDR3 is TGTGCCAGCAGCCTGAATGTGGCAGGGACGAGCACTGAAGCTTTCTTT.

The chain joins TRBV4-1 to TRBJ2-1, with TRBD1 matching over 7 bases. The last part of the DNA fits TRBJ2-7 better; the J call may be wrong. There are 17 residues in the CDR3. From germline, CDR1 is MGHRA and CDR2 YSYEKL. The CDR3 loop reads CASSLRQGGVPYNEQYF. The CDR3 bases are TGCGCCAGCAGCCTACGACAGGGTGGGGTTCCCTACAATGAGCAGTACTTC.

The chain is built from TRBV29-1 and TRBJ1-5; 7 positions match TRBD1. Germline V gives CDR1 SQVTM, CDR2 ANQGSEA. Trimming took 7 bases from V and 7 from J; bases not matched to a gene: 4. There are 11 residues in the CDR3. The CDR3 nucleotides are TGCAGCGCCGCAGGGGGGCAGCCCCAGCATTTT. Translation: CSAAGGQPQHF.

The chain has TRBV5-1 and TRBJ2-7; tentative D call: TRBD1 (6 bases). The CDR3 totals 13 residues. V dropped 5 bases and J dropped 2 bases, with 11 bases sitting between them. In germline, CDR1 is SGHRS, CDR2 YFSETQ. The CDR3 DNA reads TGCGCCAGCAGACGCAGGGACACCTACGAGCAGTACTTC. This codes for CASRRRDTYEQYF.

This clonotype was detected a few times. The rearrangement uses TRBV30 and TRBJ2-3, with 9 bases matching TRBD1. With 2 bases clipped from V and 2 bases from J, the junction kept 5 bases outside the gene matches. The CDR3 totals 15 residues. Germline CDR1 and CDR2: GTSNPN and SVGIG (reference sequence). The CDR3 DNA is TGTGCCTGGAGTACCGGGACAGGGCCCACAGATACGCAGTATTTT. Protein product: CAWSTGTGPTDTQYF.

The sample holds many counts of this clonotype. The V and J genes are TRBV7-9 and TRBJ1-2; no firm D call. Trimming left V 5 bases short and J 3 bases short, with 13 bases between. CDR3 length: 14 residues. Germline V gives CDR1 SEHNR, CDR2 FQNEAQ (reference sequence). This CDR3 is CASSPWSLDYGYTF. The DNA of the CDR3 is TGTGCCAGCAGCCCCTGGTCCTTGGACTATGGCTACACCTTC.

This clonotype has a count of ten or more. The V call is TRBV5-1, the J call TRBJ2-7, with 9 bases matching TRBD1. The CDR3 is 16 residues long. V trimming: 4 bases; J trimming: 5 bases; junction bases outside the gene matches: 13. Germline V gene data show CDR1 as SGHRS and CDR2 as YFSETQ. The CDR3 nucleotides are TGCGCCAGCAGCCCCGGACTCGGGACAGGGATCCACGAGCAGTACTTC. This gives the protein CASSPGLGTGIHEQYF.

Comments on this clonotype: A much larger clonotype is one base distant, so this may be a read error. The gene calls are TRBV7-2 and TRBJ2-6, with D possibly being TRBD2 (6 bases). The CDR3 consists of 15 residues. Trimming left V 1 base short and J 8 bases short, with 12 bases between. Germline V gene lookup returns CDR1 SGHTA and CDR2 FQGNSA. The CDR3 sequence is CASSLVKGGTNVLTF. CDR3 bases: TGTGCCAGCAGCTTAGTCAAGGGCGGGACCAACGTCCTGACTTTC.

The chain has TRBV7-2 and TRBJ1-2; D is unclear. CDR1 is SGHTA and CDR2 is FQGNSA in the germline V gene. V was trimmed by 1 base and J by 6 bases, leaving 18 bases between them. The CDR3 contains 16 residues. The CDR3 bases are TGTGCCAGCAGCTTAGTAGGGATAGCGGACTCCAATGGCTACACCTTC. This translates into CASSLVGIADSNGYTF.

There are many counts of this clonotype. This chain joins TRBV7-2 and TRBJ2-7; 8 nucleotides align to TRBD2. The CDR3 totals 14 residues. Looked up from germline, CDR1 is SGHTA and CDR2 is FQGNSA. The V gene end was trimmed by 4 bases and the J gene end by 0 bases; junction bases not matched to a gene: 2. CDR3 coding DNA: TGTGCCAGCAGCTCTAGCGGGTACTCCTACGAGCAGTACTTC. This codes for CASSSSGYSYEQYF.

This clonotype was picked up one time. It may be a read error: a sequence one base away is much more abundant. J is TRBJ2-7 and V is TRBV20-1; 10 nucleotides match TRBD1. V lost 7 bases to trimming and J lost 7 bases; unmatched junction nucleotides: 13. Germline V lookup: CDR1 DFQATT, CDR2 SNEGSKA (reference sequence). The CDR3 contains 14 residues. Here the CDR3 DNA reads TGCAGTGTGGCCGGGACAGGGGCTGCCAGAGAGCAGTACTTC. This codes for CSVAGTGAAREQYF.

J is TRBJ2-5 and V is TRBV7-8; 10 nucleotides agree with TRBD2. The CDR3 contains 17 residues. Germline V gene sequence: CDR1 SGHVS, CDR2 FQNEAQ. V lost 4 bases to trimming and J lost 5 bases; unmatched junction nucleotides: 13. The CDR3 DNA reads as TGTGCCAGCAGCTCCAGGGCTAGCGGGAGTAGGGCGGAGACCCAGTACTTC. Protein product: CASSSRASGSRAETQYF.

This clonotype has just a few counts. The gene calls are TRBV5-1 and TRBJ2-5, with D unclear. The CDR3 loop spans 14 amino acids. Germline V gene data show CDR1 as SGHRS and CDR2 as YFSETQ. The V and J ends lost 0 bases and 4 bases respectively, with 10 bases between them. The CDR3 reads CASSLEVTAETQYF. For the CDR3, the DNA is TGCGCCAGCAGCTTGGAGGTGACTGCAGAGACCCAGTACTTC.

This clonotype was recorded a few times. One end of the junction does not line up with germline, which may come from a read error. V and J are TRBV6-1 and TRBJ1-1, with 7 bases that match TRBD1. Germline CDR1 and CDR2: MNHNS and SASEGT. CDR3 length equals 14 residues. CDR3 in amino acids: CASSKDRVKTEAFF. Here the CDR3 DNA reads TGTGCCAGCAGTAAAGACAGGGTGAAGACTGAAGCTTTCTTT.